This record concerns one TCR beta chain sequence. The table lists this clonotype with many counts. Its recognized antigen is unknown. One base away there is no much larger clone; base qualities are not given. The data belong to a study of read filtering for tumor transcriptome and immune sequencing (dated by TCRdb to about 2020). Broadly, across the study: The cohort had fewer than 20 male and more than 11 female patients with a mean age of roughly 66 years, ranging from about 45 to 90. By revised international staging, about 8 patients were R-ISS I, under 20 were R-ISS II and over 5 were R-ISS III. One of the main goals was to work out a read-filtering strategy for immune repertoire data, in particular whether clonotypes backed by only a single read should be removed. Using the same bone marrow samples, the study ran both targeted immune repertoire sequencing and bulk whole-transcriptome sequencing and then compared the TCR repertoires from each method. TCR-region mapped reads per sample ranged from about 4.05 to 11 million with IR-seq versus only about 85 to 1273 with RNA-seq. Whole-transcriptome libraries were prepared with the TruSeq RNA Access Library Prep Kit after DNase treatment. The paper as a whole reports these results and caveats: The sorted CD138-negative fraction was not purified T cells but a mixed bone marrow immune population. Removing single-read clonotypes increased the correlation between IR-seq and RNA-seq shared clonotype proportions. Single-read clonotypes made up about 87% of clonotypes but roughly 3.2% of total reads in IR-seq, and 74.6% of clonotypes and approximately 48% of reads in RNA-seq. Compared with RNA-seq, IR-seq captured clonotypes at much greater depth and more reliably, and a smaller IR-seq throughput was enough to identify most of the shared clonotypes.

Every patient had bone marrow sampled at the time of active disease. Ficoll-Hypaque density gradient centrifugation was used to isolate bone marrow mononuclear cells. Myeloma plasma cells were removed and CD138-negative cells were obtained by negative selection following labeling with CD138 magnetic microbeads on a MACS separator. Purity of the isolated cells was checked by flow cytometry on an Attune NxT using CD138 antibodies. Total RNA was extracted using TRIzol reagent and was quantified on a NanoDrop spectrophotometer. Paired RNA-seq and IR-seq were performed on the CD138-negative bone marrow sample of each patient. The junction shows trimming of 5 bases on V and 3 bases on J, and the gene matches do not reach 9 bases of it. CDR1 and CDR2 are read off the germline V gene as MDHEN and SYDVKM. Including cysteine and phenylalanine, the CDR3 has 15 amino acids. Only the CDR3 DNA stays, 45 bases, in frame from base 1.

The Immunoverse kit was used to build TCR libraries from approximately 410 ng RNA, with molecular barcoded adaptors covering alpha/delta and beta/gamma chains. The same RNA used for transcriptome sequencing was used for TCR library preparation. An Illumina HiSeq 4000 with 2 x 150 cycles was used to sequence the TCR libraries. The authors processed their data as follows. With MiXCR, TCR reads were aligned to human V, D, J and C references and assembled into CDR3 clonotypes, with quality filtering and error correction included. The tcR package in R was used to analyze clonotype counts and gene usage diversity. For inspection of raw mapping reads, RNA-seq reads were mapped by STAR aligner version 2.5.3a onto GRCh37 of the human genome. To test how sequencing depth affects detected clonotypes, IR-seq fastq files were randomly downsampled with Seqtk 1.3. Using fastp at Q25 and MiXCR, TCRdb reprocessed the public reads and kept productive beta chains. Every CDR3 protein is listed once, alongside the most common genes and DNA of its rows. These V and J calls derive from TCRdb rather than the authors' analysis. Across this sample there are fewer than 35,000 distinct CDR3 sequences, with 18% seen only once. The ten top clones hold roughly 17% of the sample.

This TCR derives from a donor at least 40 years old with multiple myeloma. The chain couples TRBV28 to TRBJ2-7; 8 bases in between match TRBD2. The sample was a population of CD138-negative cells sorted from bone marrow. This sample's cell subset or site label indicates: bone marrow mononuclear cells depleted of CD138+ plasma/myeloma cells by negative magnetic selection. The DNA reads as follows: TGTGCCAGCAGTCCGACTCGACTAGCGATCTACGAGCAGTACTTC. Translated, this is CASSPTRLAIYEQYF.